What follows is one T cell receptor beta chain and its context. These data are taken from a study of OX40 agonist ivuxolimab in advanced cancers. Data came from immunoSEQ multiplex PCR; TCRdb stores just in-frame clones and leaves some out. The sample includes roughly 15,000 clones, 75% to 85% of them seen just once. This CDR3 has 15 residues. From germline, CDR1 is SNHLY and CDR2 FYNNEI. V was shortened by 6 bases and J by 3 bases, with 17 bases between the two germline ends. The chain couples TRBV2 to TRBJ1-1; D is ambiguous. This material consisted of CD4+ or CD8+ T cells sorted from blood, taken in a trial of the OX40 agonist ivuxolimab. This clonotype was obtained from an adult with an advanced solid tumor such as melanoma, head and neck, liver or kidney cancer. The CDR3 coding sequence is TGTGCCAGCAGCGCTAACGTCCCTTTTTACACTGAAGCTTTCTTT. This codes for CASSANVPFYTEAFF.